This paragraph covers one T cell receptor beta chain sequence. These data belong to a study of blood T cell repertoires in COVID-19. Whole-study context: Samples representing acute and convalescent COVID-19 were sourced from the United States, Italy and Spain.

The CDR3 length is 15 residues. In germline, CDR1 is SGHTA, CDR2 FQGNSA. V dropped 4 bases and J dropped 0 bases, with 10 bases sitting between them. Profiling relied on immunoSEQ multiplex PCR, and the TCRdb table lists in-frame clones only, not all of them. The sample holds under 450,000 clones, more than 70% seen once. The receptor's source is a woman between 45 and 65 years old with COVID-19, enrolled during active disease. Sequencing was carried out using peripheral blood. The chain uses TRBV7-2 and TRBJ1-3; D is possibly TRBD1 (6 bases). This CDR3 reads CASSYRETSGNTIYF. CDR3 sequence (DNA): TGTGCCAGCAGCTACAGGGAAACCTCTGGAAACACCATATATTTT. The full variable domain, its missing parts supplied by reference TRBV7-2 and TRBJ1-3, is GAGVSQSPSNKVTEKGKDVELRCDPISGHTALYWYRQSLGQGLEFLIYFQGNSAPDKSGLPSDRFSAERTGGSVSTLTIQRTQQEDSAVYLCASSYRETSGNTIYFGEGSWLTVV.